Listed below are T cell receptor beta chains from one sample, sequenced in a study of blood T cell repertoires in COVID-19. Sequencing was performed with immunoSEQ multiplex PCR; in TCRdb, only in-frame clones are kept and a portion is missing. The sample holds 150,000 or so clones, roughly 86% seen once. Input material: peripheral blood. The receptors originated from a human donor in a cohort sampled during active COVID-19. The conserved cysteine and the conserved F or W are not part of the CDR3 here. The order of the fields is J gene, D gene, V gene, CDR3 protein. D genes are given only for firm matches.

TRBJ1-5,-,TRBV7-2,ASSTQGTSRNQPQH
TRBJ1-6,-,TRBV11-2,ASSPNSGSNSPLH
TRBJ2-7,TRBD2,TRBV5-1,ASSLVPIAGGSYEQY
TRBJ1-6,-,TRBV4-1,ASRGASSYNSPLH
TRBJ2-7,-,TRBV18,ASSPGQGIKNEQY
TRBJ2-7,TRBD1,TRBV25-1,ASSEATGGQGGYEQY
TRBJ2-3,TRBD2,TRBV6-6,ASGTSGGQDTQY
TRBJ1-6,TRBD1,TRBV7-2,ASRRTGGGNSPLH
TRBJ1-6,-,TRBV10-2,ASSHSNSPLH
TRBJ1-1,-,TRBV7-2,ASSLFVEGTEAF
TRBJ2-7,TRBD1,TRBV19,ASTDATGGNYEQY
TRBJ2-7,-,TRBV19,ASSRTMTSYEQY
TRBJ2-7,TRBD1,TRBV10-3,AITPGQGSYEQY
TRBJ2-7,TRBD1,TRBV25-1,ASSVGTGGLYEQY
TRBJ2-3,-,TRBV2,ASKGQPSTDTQY
TRBJ2-1,TRBD1,TRBV2,ASRGTGLYNEQF
TRBJ2-7,TRBD2,TRBV6-2/TRBV6-3,ASSRRGANEQY
TRBJ2-5,-,TRBV11-1,ASSLTGVAAQETQY
TRBJ2-7,TRBD2,TRBV20-1,SASRSLAGANYEQY
TRBJ1-4,-,TRBV28,ASGGREVLNEKLF
TRBJ1-2,-,TRBV19,ASSTSIGYT
TRBJ1-5,TRBD1,TRBV19,ASSIMVQGVDQPQH
TRBJ1-1,TRBD1,TRBV18,ATGGFMTEAF
TRBJ1-2,-,TRBV19,ASHFSQGIYYGYT
TRBJ2-1,-,TRBV7-2,ASSLDSSSYNEQF
TRBJ2-3,-,TRBV18,ASSPQYRTNTQY
TRBJ2-7,TRBD2,TRBV5-1,ASSLTSGGAYEQY
TRBJ2-2,-,TRBV6-6,ASRQNTGELF
TRBJ1-4,-,TRBV3-1/TRBV3-2,ASSQGGGRGEKLF
TRBJ2-1,TRBD2,TRBV29-1,SAGKRLAVTYNEQF
TRBJ1-3,-,TRBV6-5,ASRPGLATGNTIY
TRBJ2-2,TRBD2,TRBV9,ASSVAGTSLTNTGELF
TRBJ2-3,TRBD1,TRBV5-6,ASSYITGAITDTQY
TRBJ2-3,-,TRBV14,ASSQDRHGGATDTQY